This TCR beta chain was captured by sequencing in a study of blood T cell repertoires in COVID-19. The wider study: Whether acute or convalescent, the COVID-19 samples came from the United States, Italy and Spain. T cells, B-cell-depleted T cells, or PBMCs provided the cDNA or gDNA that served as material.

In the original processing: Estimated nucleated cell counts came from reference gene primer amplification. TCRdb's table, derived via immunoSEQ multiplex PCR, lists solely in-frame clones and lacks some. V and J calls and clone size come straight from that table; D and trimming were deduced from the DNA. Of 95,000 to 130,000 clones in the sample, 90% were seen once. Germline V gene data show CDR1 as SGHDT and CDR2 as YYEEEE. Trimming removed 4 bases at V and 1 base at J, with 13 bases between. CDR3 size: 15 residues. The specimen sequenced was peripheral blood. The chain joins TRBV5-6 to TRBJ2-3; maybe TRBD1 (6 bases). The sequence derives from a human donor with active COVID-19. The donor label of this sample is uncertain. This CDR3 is CASSNGQRRTDTQYF. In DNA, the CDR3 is TGTGCCAGCAGCAATGGACAGCGGCGCACAGATACGCAGTATTTT.